The next 2 T cell receptor beta chains were all read from a single sample in a study of shared clonotypes between healthy human individuals. Assay used: immunoSEQ multiplex PCR; TCRdb lists only in-frame clones, some missing. The sample lists 95,000 to 120,000 clones; about 67% were seen once. Sequences were obtained from memory CD8+ T cells sorted from blood. Subset here: CD45RO+ cells pooled with CCR7-negative TemRA cells. The receptors here all came from a woman aged 30 to 39 in good health.

The chain combines TRBV15 with TRBJ1-5; D gene unclear. The CDR3 runs 15 residues. The V end lost 4 bases, the J end lost 0 bases, and 10 bases lay between the germline ends. Germline loops: CDR1 LNHNV, CDR2 YYDKDF (reference sequence). The CDR3 loop is CATSTVVGSNQPQHF. The DNA of the CDR3 is TGTGCCACCAGCACCGTGGTGGGTAGCAATCAGCCCCAGCATTTT.

On this clone: At one of its ends the junction is not consistent with the germline gene, which may arise from a read error. V gene TRBV10-3 combines with J gene TRBJ1-5; no definite D call. CDR1 ENHRY and CDR2 SYGVKD come from the germline V gene. There are 14 residues in the CDR3. CDR3 in amino acids: CASSESEGGQPQHF. The CDR3 nucleotides are TGTGCCAGCAGTGAATCCGAAGGAGGGCAGCCCCAGCATTTT.